Below are 10 T cell receptor beta chains sequenced from a single sample in a study of T cell repertoires in cytomegalovirus infection. Each CDR3 protein gets one entry after TCRdb re-called the reads with MiXCR. The sample holds about 440,000 distinct CDR3 sequences, 25% to 40% seen once. Material: PBMCs. The receptor source for this set is a human donor in good health (CMV status not recorded). Some clones in this sample may be carry-over from other donors' samples.

This clonotype showed up many times. The rearrangement joins TRBV7-9 to TRBJ2-7; maybe TRBD1 (5 bases). The germline V gene has CDR1 SEHNR and CDR2 FQNEAQ (reference sequence). V shed 5 bases and J shed 5 bases, with 13 bases lying between them. CDR3 size: 13 residues. This chain's CDR3 is CASSTTGSHEQYF. CDR3 nucleotide sequence: TGTGCCAGCAGCACCACAGGTTCCCACGAGCAGTACTTC.

This clonotype has more than one count but fewer than ten. The rearrangement uses TRBV4-1 and TRBJ2-1; no definite D call. Per germline, CDR1 MGHRA and CDR2 YSYEKL. V was cut by 4 bases and J by 6 bases, with 13 bases left in between. The CDR3 is 14 residues long. The CDR3 DNA is TGCGCCAGCAGCCTAACAAGTTCAGGCAATGAGCAGTTCTTC. Residues: CASSLTSSGNEQFF.

The chain joins TRBV5-5 to TRBJ2-2; D perhaps matches TRBD1 (5 bases). V dropped 0 bases and J dropped 6 bases, with 18 bases sitting between them. Germline CDR1 is SGHKS and CDR2 is YYEKEE (reference sequence). This CDR3 comprises 17 residues. Here the CDR3 DNA reads TGTGCCAGCAGCTTGGATCCGGTCAGGGTCGCTGCCGGGGAGCTGTTTTTT. Protein product: CASSLDPVRVAAGELFF. The full variable domain, its missing parts supplied by reference TRBV5-5 and TRBJ2-2, is DAGVTQSPTHLIKTRGQQVTLRCSPISGHKSVSWYQQVLGQGPQFIFQYYEKEERGRGNFPDRFSARQFPNYSSELNVNALLLGDSALYLCASSLDPVRVAAGELFFGEGSRLTVL.

V usage is TRBV5-6 and J usage is TRBJ2-7; 9 nucleotides match TRBD1. The germline V gene has CDR1 SGHDT and CDR2 YYEEEE. The CDR3 runs to 15 residues. The junction had 5 bases not matched to a gene; V was cut back by 0 bases and J by 4 bases. For the CDR3, the DNA is TGTGCCAGCAGCTTGGTTGGACAGGGGTTGTACGAGCAGTACTTC. The encoded protein is CASSLVGQGLYEQYF.

The chain uses TRBV18 and TRBJ2-3; no clear D. The CDR3 is 15 residues long. Germline V gives CDR1 KGHSH, CDR2 LQKENI. V was shortened by 3 bases and J by 4 bases, with 14 bases between the two germline ends. Here the CDR3 reads CASSPLQRSPDTQYF. DNA of the CDR3: TGTGCCAGCTCACCCTTGCAGAGGTCGCCAGATACGCAGTATTTT.

This clonotype was recorded many times. The rearrangement uses TRBV7-3 and TRBJ2-1, with D possibly matching TRBD1 (6 bases). V was trimmed by 7 bases and J by 8 bases, leaving 18 bases between them. CDR3 length: 14 residues. Germline V gene lookup returns CDR1 SGHTA and CDR2 FQGTGA. CDR3 protein: CASKAGATSDEQFF. CDR3 bases: TGTGCCAGCAAAGCAGGGGCAACGTCAGATGAGCAGTTCTTC.

This rearrangement joins TRBV2 to TRBJ2-3; D not certain. Deletions cut 4 bases from V and 2 bases from J, with 10 bases between. There are 14 residues in the CDR3. CDR1 and CDR2 (germline): SNHLY, FYNNEI. In DNA form, the CDR3 reads TGTGCCAGCAGTGTCGGGTTCTCCACAGATACGCAGTATTTT. Translating gives CASSVGFSTDTQYF. Together with reference TRBV2 and TRBJ2-3, the CDR3 gives the full variable domain: EPEVTQTPSHQVTQMGQEVILRCVPISNHLYFYWYRQILGQKVEFLVSFYNNEISEKSEIFDDQFSVERPDGSNFTLKIRSTKLEDSAMYFCASSVGFSTDTQYFGPGTRLTVL.

V usage is TRBV5-6 and J usage is TRBJ2-1; 9 bases map to TRBD2. The length of the CDR3 is 15 residues. The V and J ends lost 4 bases and 13 bases, in that order; junction bases with no gene match: 15. Germline V gene data show CDR1 as SGHDT and CDR2 as YYEEEE. The CDR3 DNA is TGTGCCAGCAGCCGCGGTGGGGCTAGCGGGGTTTACCAGTTCTTC. Translation gives CASSRGGASGVYQFF. Looking up the rest from reference TRBV5-6 and TRBJ2-1 gives the full variable domain: DAGVTQSPTHLIKTRGQQVTLRCSPKSGHDTVSWYQQALGQGPQFIFQYYEEEERQRGNFPDRFSGHQFPNYSSELNVNALLLGDSALYLCASSRGGASGVYQFFGPGTRLTVL.

This clonotype was picked up a small number of times. The chain is built from TRBV12-3 or TRBV12-4 and TRBJ1-6; tentative D call: TRBD1 (6 bases). The CDR3 spans 16 residues. V lost 5 bases to trimming and J lost 9 bases, with 20 bases between them. The CDR3 loop is CASSTTQGPLGSPLHF. Here the CDR3 DNA reads TGTGCCAGCAGTACAACACAGGGCCCTCTCGGTTCACCCCTCCACTTT.

V and J are TRBV15 and TRBJ2-6; no firm D call. Germline V gene data show CDR1 as LNHNV and CDR2 as YYDKDF (reference sequence). Trimming stripped 3 bases from V and 0 bases from J, with 9 bases between. The CDR3 spans 16 residues. CDR3: CATSSDPYSGANVLTF. CDR3 DNA: TGTGCCACCAGCAGCGATCCCTACTCTGGGGCCAACGTCCTGACTTTC. Complete variable domain (other parts from reference TRBV15 and TRBJ2-6): DAMVIQNPRYQVTQFGKPVTLSCSQTLNHNVMYWYQQKSSQAPKLLFHYYDKDFNNEADTPDNFQSRRPNTSFCFLDIRSPGLGDTAMYLCATSSDPYSGANVLTFGAGSRLTVL.